This T cell receptor beta chain was identified during a study of T cell changes during pregnancy in multiple sclerosis (dated by TCRdb to the late 2010s). Turning to the overall study: Changes in the T cell repertoire over the course of pregnancy were examined in this study in women with multiple sclerosis.

Libraries were prepared through the immunoSEQ multiplex PCR assay. TCRdb stores this immuneACCESS table with in-frame sequences only. Part of the clones is absent; in the studies checked, under half of the shortfall reflects unresolved V genes, and no reason is known for the rest. The sample table lists some 57,000 clones, about 87% of them with a count of one. The ten largest clones take up 0.89% of the sample. As to this clone: Its antigen target is currently unknown. No base-level quality is on record; no much larger clone is a single base apart.

CDR1 LGHNA and CDR2 YNFKEQ were looked up in the germline V gene. The CDR3 runs 14 residues from the cysteine to the phenylalanine. CDR3 DNA is the only sequence kept; it has 42 bases, read in frame from the first base. From V the trimming removes 4 bases and from J it removes 8 bases, while the gene matches leave 8 bases of the junction unaccounted for. The source material was peripheral blood, sampled in the first trimester of pregnancy. This sequence was found in a female donor in good health, enrolled as a control in a pregnancy study. Recombination joined TRBV4-2 with TRBJ2-4; 7 nucleotides in the junction match TRBD2. The DNA sequence is TGTGCCAGCAGCCCACGGACTAGTAGGGACATTCAGTACTTC. Translation gives CASSPRTSRDIQYF.